This T cell receptor (beta chain) stems from a study of CD8 T cells in Susac syndrome. Reverse transcription of roughly 0.45 to 1 ug RNA was performed with random hexamers. Multiplex immunoSEQ PCR targeted 54 Vbeta and 13 Jbeta TCR beta segments. TCRdb independently ran MiXCR on the immunoSEQ multiplex PCR reads; one entry per CDR3 protein. This table has around 80,000 distinct CDR3 sequences, approximately 95% appearing once. Specimen: CD8+ T cells from PBMCs. This clonotype was obtained from a human donor with Susac syndrome.

CDR3 region: CSARGMGTGELFF. The CDR3 bases are TGCAGTGCTAGAGGGATGGGCACCGGGGAGCTGTTTTTT. V and J are TRBV20-1 and TRBJ2-2; D remains ambiguous. Germline V CDR1 and CDR2: DFQATT, SNEGSKA (reference sequence). This CDR3 has 13 amino acids. V was pared by 1 base and J by 4 bases, with 7 bases between.